This T cell receptor (beta chain) was obtained from a study of tumor and adjacent non-tumor tissue in lung cancer. Turning to the study itself: Histology: around twelve adenocarcinoma, a couple of squamous cell carcinoma, 1 small cell lung cancer. Samples averaged roughly 4.2 million productive TCRbeta reads each. Findings of the study overall: Compared with tumor, normal lung showed significantly lower TCR diversity.

On this clonotype: Its antigen is unidentified. This may come from a read error, since a much larger clone is one base off. The CDR3 does not end in the conserved phenylalanine or tryptophan, so this is likely a read error.

Three rounds of nested PCR, following a modified ARM-PCR protocol, produced the TCRbeta library. TCRdb itself ran the multiplex PCR reads through MiXCR, one entry per CDR3 protein. Found here are about 98,000 distinct CDR3 sequences, around three quarters of them singletons; the top ten hold more than 30%. This sample's RNA came from whole unsorted tissue. Distant lung tissue was collected more than 3 cm away from the tumor edge. The CDR3 loop spans 14 amino acids. The sample taken for sequencing was distant non-tumor lung tissue. The receptor comes from a man between 60 and 75 years old with small cell lung cancer. The genes are TRBV12-3 or TRBV12-4 and TRBJ2-3; D gene unclear. The CDR3 coding sequence is TGTGCCAGCAGTTTAGGGTTGGGCACAGATATGCAGTATTCT. Residues: CASSLGLGTDMQYS.